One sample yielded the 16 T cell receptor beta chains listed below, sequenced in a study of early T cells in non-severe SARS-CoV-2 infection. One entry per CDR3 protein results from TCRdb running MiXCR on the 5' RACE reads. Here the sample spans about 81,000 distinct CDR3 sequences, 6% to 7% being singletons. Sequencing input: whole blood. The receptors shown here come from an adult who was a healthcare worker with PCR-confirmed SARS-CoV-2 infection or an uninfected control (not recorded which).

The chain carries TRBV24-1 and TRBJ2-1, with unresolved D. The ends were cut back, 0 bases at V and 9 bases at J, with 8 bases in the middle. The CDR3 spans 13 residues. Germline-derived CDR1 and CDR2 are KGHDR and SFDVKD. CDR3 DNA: TGTGCCACCAGTGATTTGCAAAGATCTGAGCAGTTCTTC. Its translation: CATSDLQRSEQFF.

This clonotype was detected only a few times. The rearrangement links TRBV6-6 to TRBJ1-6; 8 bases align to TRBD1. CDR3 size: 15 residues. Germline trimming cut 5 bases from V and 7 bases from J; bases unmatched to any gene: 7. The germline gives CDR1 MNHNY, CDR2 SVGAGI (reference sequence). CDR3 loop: CASSPGDRINSPLHF. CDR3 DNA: TGTGCCAGCAGTCCGGGGGACAGGATCAATTCACCCCTCCACTTT.

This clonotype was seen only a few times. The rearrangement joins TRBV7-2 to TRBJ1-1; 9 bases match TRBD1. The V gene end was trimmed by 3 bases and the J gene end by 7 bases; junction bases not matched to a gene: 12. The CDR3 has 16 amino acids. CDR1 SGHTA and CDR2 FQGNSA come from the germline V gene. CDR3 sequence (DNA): TGTGCCAGCAGCTTCTTTAGGGGACAGGGAAGCTTTGAAGCTTTCTTT. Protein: CASSFFRGQGSFEAFF.

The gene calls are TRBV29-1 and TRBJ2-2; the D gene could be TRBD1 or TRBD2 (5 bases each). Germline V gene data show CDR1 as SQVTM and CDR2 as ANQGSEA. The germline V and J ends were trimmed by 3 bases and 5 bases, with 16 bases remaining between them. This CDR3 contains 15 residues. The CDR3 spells CSVDSGTTGTGELFF. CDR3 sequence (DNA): TGCAGCGTTGATTCCGGGACCACTGGTACCGGGGAGCTGTTTTTT.

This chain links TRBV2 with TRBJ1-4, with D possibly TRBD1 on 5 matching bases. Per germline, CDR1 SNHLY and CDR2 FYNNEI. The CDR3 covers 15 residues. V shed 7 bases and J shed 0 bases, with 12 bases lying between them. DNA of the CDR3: TGTGCCAGCAAAAGGGACGGAACAACTAATGAAAAACTGTTTTTT. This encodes CASKRDGTTNEKLFF.

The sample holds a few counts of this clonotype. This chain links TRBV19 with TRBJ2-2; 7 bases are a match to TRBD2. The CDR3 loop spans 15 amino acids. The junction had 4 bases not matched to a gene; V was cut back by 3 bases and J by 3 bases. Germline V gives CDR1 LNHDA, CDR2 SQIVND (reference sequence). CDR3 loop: CASSIGRRDTGELFF. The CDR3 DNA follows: TGTGCCAGTAGTATCGGGAGGAGAGACACCGGGGAGCTGTTTTTT.

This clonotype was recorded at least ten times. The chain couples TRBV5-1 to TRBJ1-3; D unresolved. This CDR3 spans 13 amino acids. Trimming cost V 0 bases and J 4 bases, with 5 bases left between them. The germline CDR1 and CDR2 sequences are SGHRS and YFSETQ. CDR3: CASSLEGGNTIYF. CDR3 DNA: TGCGCCAGCAGCTTGGAAGGGGGAAACACCATATATTTT.

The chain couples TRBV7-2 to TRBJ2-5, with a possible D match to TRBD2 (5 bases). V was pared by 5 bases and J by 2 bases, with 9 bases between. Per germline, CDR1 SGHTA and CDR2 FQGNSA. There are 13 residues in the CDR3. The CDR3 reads CASSKSGQETQYF. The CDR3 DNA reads TGTGCCAGCAGCAAAAGCGGACAAGAGACCCAGTACTTC.

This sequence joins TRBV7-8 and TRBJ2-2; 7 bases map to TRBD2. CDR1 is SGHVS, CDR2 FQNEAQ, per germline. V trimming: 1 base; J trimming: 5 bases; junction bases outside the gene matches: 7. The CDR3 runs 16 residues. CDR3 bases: TGTGCCAGCAGCTTAGTCAGCGCGGGGGTTACCGGGGAGCTGTTTTTT. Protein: CASSLVSAGVTGELFF.

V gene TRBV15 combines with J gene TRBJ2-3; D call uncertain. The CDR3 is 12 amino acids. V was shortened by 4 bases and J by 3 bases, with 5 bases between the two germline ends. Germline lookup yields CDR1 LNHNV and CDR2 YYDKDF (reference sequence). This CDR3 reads CATSIRTDTQYF. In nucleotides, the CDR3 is TGTGCCACCAGCATCAGGACAGATACGCAGTATTTT.

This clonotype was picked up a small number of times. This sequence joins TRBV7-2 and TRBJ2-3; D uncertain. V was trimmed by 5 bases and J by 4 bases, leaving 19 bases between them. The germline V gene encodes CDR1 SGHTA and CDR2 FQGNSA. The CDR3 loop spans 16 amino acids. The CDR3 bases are TGTGCCAGCAGCGAAAGTTTCCGATCGGTAGCAGATACGCAGTATTTT. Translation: CASSESFRSVADTQYF.

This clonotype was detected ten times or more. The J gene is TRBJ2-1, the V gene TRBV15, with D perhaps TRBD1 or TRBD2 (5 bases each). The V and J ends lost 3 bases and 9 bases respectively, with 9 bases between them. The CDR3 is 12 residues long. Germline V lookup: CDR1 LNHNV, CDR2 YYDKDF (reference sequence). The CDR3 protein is CATSRKGTEQFF. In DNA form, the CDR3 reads TGTGCCACCAGCAGGAAGGGGACTGAGCAGTTCTTC.

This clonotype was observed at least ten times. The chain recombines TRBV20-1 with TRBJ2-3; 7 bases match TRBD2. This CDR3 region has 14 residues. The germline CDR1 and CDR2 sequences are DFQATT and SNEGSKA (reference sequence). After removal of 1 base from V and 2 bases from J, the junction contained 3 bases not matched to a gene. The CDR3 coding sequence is TGCAGTGCTAGAGCTAGCGGAGCCACAGATACGCAGTATTTT. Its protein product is CSARASGATDTQYF.

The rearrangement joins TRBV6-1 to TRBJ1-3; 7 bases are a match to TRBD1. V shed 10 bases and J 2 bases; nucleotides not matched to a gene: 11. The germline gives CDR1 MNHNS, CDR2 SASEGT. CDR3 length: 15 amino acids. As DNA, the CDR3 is TGTGCCATCCACCCAAGACAGGGTCCTGGAAACACCATATATTTT. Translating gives CAIHPRQGPGNTIYF.

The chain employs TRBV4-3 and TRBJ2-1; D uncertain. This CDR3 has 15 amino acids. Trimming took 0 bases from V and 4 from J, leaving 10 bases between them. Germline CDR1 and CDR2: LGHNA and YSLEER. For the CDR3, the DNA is TGCGCCAGCAGCCAAGACCTGGACGGTTACAATGAGCAGTTCTTC. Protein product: CASSQDLDGYNEQFF.

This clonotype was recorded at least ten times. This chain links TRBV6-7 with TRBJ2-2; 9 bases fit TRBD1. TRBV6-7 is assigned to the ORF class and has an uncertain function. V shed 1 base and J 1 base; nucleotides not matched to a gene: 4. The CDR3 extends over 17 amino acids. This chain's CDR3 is CASSYLRTGENTGELFF. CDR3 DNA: TGTGCCAGCAGTTACTTGCGGACAGGGGAGAACACCGGGGAGCTGTTTTTT.